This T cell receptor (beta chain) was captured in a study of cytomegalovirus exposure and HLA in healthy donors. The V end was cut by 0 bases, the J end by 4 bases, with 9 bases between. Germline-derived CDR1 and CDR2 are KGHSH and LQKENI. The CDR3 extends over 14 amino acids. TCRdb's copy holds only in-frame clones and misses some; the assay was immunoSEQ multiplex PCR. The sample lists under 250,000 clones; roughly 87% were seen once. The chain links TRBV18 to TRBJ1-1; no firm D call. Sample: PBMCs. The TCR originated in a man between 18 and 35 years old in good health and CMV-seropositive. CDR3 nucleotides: TGTGCCAGCTCACCACCTTACCGGGGCACTGAAGCTTTCTTT. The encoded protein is CASSPPYRGTEAFF.